The 23 T cell receptor beta chains listed next were all sequenced from one sample in a study of T cells after posttransplantation cyclophosphamide. The method was immunoSEQ multiplex PCR; TCRdb's version includes in-frame clones alone and lacks a portion of them. The table shows more than 15,000 clones, with 85% to 95% occurring only once. The naive gate required viable CD3+CD4+ or CD3+CD8+ cells with CCR7+CD45RA+CD45RO-CD95-CD27+CD28+ phenotype. Sequencing was done on a sample of naive CD4+ T cells sorted from blood. These receptors were obtained from a woman in her forties or fifties in good health and a related stem cell transplant donor.

This chain links TRBV7-2 with TRBJ2-5; 9 bases agree with TRBD1. CDR1 is SGHTA, CDR2 FQGNSA, per germline. CDR3 size: 17 residues. With V trimmed by 5 bases and J by 2 bases, 12 bases remained unmatched. CDR3 coding DNA: TGTGCCAGCAGCCCAAGGACAGGGGCCACTAAACAAGAGACCCAGTACTTC. Its translation: CASSPRTGATKQETQYF.

CDR3 in amino acids: CASSLGHASTGELFF. The CDR3 bases are TGTGCCAGCAGTTTGGGACACGCCAGCACCGGGGAGCTGTTTTTT. V gene TRBV27 combines with J gene TRBJ2-2; maybe TRBD1 (6 bases). Per the germline V gene, CDR1 is MNHEY and CDR2 is SMNVEV (reference sequence). The CDR3 covers 15 residues. Trimming stripped 3 bases from V and 4 bases from J, with 12 bases between.

The chain couples TRBV11-3 to TRBJ2-5; TRBD2 might be the D (6 bases). Germline CDR1 SGHNT, CDR2 YENEEA. V gave up 1 base and J gave up 11 bases, with 14 bases separating them. This CDR3 has 13 residues. CDR3 residues: CASSLVTPGEQYF. The CDR3 nucleotides are TGTGCCAGCAGCTTAGTCACTCCGGGAGAGCAGTACTTC.

This sequence joins TRBV7-3 and TRBJ2-5, with D possibly TRBD1 on 6 matching bases. Trimming shortened V by 5 bases and J by 5 bases, and 12 bases separated the two germline ends. The CDR3 consists of 13 residues. Germline lookup yields CDR1 SGHTA and CDR2 FQGTGA. CDR3 in DNA: TGTGCCAGCAGCCCCAGGGGACGGGAGACCCAGTACTTC. The encoded protein is CASSPRGRETQYF.

The rearrangement links TRBV9 to TRBJ2-5; 7 positions agree with TRBD2. Germline V CDR1 and CDR2: SGDLS, YYNGEE. The CDR3 contains 16 residues. V dropped 0 bases and J dropped 0; count of bases not matched to a gene: 5. The CDR3 protein is CASSVDGEGYQETQYF. The CDR3 region has the DNA TGTGCCAGCAGCGTAGACGGGGAGGGGTACCAAGAGACCCAGTACTTC.

This clone was seen a single time. The J gene is TRBJ1-1, the V gene TRBV11-2; 9 positions agree with TRBD1. The CDR3 loop spans 15 amino acids. With 3 bases clipped from V and 1 base from J, the junction kept 3 bases outside the gene matches. Germline V gene data show CDR1 as SGHAT and CDR2 as FQNNGV. This CDR3 is CASSLLTGGNTEAFF. In DNA form, the CDR3 reads TGTGCCAGCAGCTTGTTGACAGGGGGGAACACTGAAGCTTTCTTT.

V and J are TRBV7-2 and TRBJ2-7; 11 bases agree with TRBD2. Germline CDR1 and CDR2: SGHTA and FQGNSA. This CDR3 is built from 19 residues. With V trimmed by 3 bases and J by 4 bases, 17 bases remained unmatched. In DNA form, the CDR3 reads TGTGCCAGCAGCTTTTTTTCCCCCCGACTAGCGGGGCGACAGTACGAGCAGTACTTC. It is translated as CASSFFSPRLAGRQYEQYF.

This clone was recorded only once. CDR3 bases: TGTGCCTGGAGTGTACCGCTCGGACTAGCGGGAAGTGAGACCCAGTACTTC. This encodes CAWSVPLGLAGSETQYF. This chain links TRBV30 with TRBJ2-5; 12 bases are shared with TRBD2. V trimming: 0 bases; J trimming: 5 bases; junction bases outside the gene matches: 10. In germline, CDR1 is GTSNPN, CDR2 SVGIG (reference sequence). CDR3 length: 17 residues.

The chain uses TRBV18 and TRBJ2-5; possibly TRBD1 for D (5 bases). CDR3 length: 18 residues. V gave up 2 bases and J gave up 1 base, with 20 bases separating them. In germline, CDR1 is KGHSH, CDR2 LQKENI. DNA for the CDR3: TGTGCCAGCTCACCAATCTCGTTTACAGGAAGATCCCAAGAGACCCAGTACTTC. Amino acid sequence: CASSPISFTGRSQETQYF.

This clone was found once. The chain couples TRBV2 to TRBJ1-3, with D possibly TRBD1 on 5 matching bases. Looked up from germline, CDR1 is SNHLY and CDR2 is FYNNEI. The CDR3 is 15 residues long. The germline V and J ends were trimmed by 1 base and 0 bases, with 7 bases remaining between them. The chain's CDR3 is CASSEETASGNTIYF. The DNA for the CDR3 is TGTGCCAGCAGTGAAGAGACAGCCTCTGGAAACACCATATATTTT.

V and J are TRBV2 and TRBJ1-5; D might be TRBD1 (5 bases). Germline loops: CDR1 SNHLY, CDR2 FYNNEI. CDR3 length: 15 amino acids. The V end was cut by 6 bases, the J end by 3 bases, with 15 bases between. CDR3 sequence reads: CASSSLEGFNQPQHF. For the CDR3, the DNA is TGTGCCAGCAGCTCTTTGGAGGGGTTCAATCAGCCCCAGCATTTT. The entire variable domain, with the rest obtained from reference TRBV2 and TRBJ1-5, is as follows: EPEVTQTPSHQVTQMGQEVILRCVPISNHLYFYWYRQILGQKVEFLVSFYNNEISEKSEIFDDQFSVERPDGSNFTLKIRSTKLEDSAMYFCASSSLEGFNQPQHFGDGTRLSIL.

The rearrangement uses TRBV28 and TRBJ2-3; weak D call: TRBD2 (6 bases). V gave up 5 bases and J gave up 6 bases, with 18 bases separating them. Germline values: CDR1 MDHEN, CDR2 SYDVKM. The CDR3 runs 15 residues. DNA for the CDR3: TGTGCCAGCAGTCCCGGAGGGCCGTTTAAGGATACGCAGTATTTT. Translated, it gives CASSPGGPFKDTQYF.

The chain recombines TRBV11-2 with TRBJ2-1; 7 positions agree with TRBD2. The CDR3 has 14 amino acids. The V gene end was trimmed by 5 bases and the J gene end by 3 bases; junction bases not matched to a gene: 4. The germline CDR1 and CDR2 sequences are SGHAT and FQNNGV. CDR3 residues: CASSLSGNYNEQFF. CDR3 nucleotides: TGTGCCAGCAGCCTCAGCGGGAACTACAATGAGCAGTTCTTC.

The rearrangement joins TRBV7-3 to TRBJ2-2, with D unresolved. Between the trimmed V and J ends, which lost 1 base and 8 bases, there was a span of 8 bases. Germline CDR1 and CDR2: SGHTA and FQGTGA. This CDR3 contains 13 residues. CDR3 protein: CASSLRARGELFF. The CDR3 DNA sequence: TGTGCCAGCAGCTTAAGAGCCCGTGGGGAGCTGTTTTTT.

This clone was seen a single time. The chain combines TRBV11-1 with TRBJ1-2, with 12 bases that match TRBD1. Germline CDR1 SGHAT, CDR2 FQDESV (reference sequence). With 3 bases clipped from V and 8 bases from J, the junction kept 4 bases outside the gene matches. This CDR3 is built from 14 residues. The CDR3 DNA reads TGTGCCAGCAGCTTGCCCGGGACAGGGGGCGGCTACACCTTC. It codes for CASSLPGTGGGYTF.

V gene TRBV5-4 combines with J gene TRBJ2-1, with D uncertain. This CDR3 spans 15 amino acids. V shed 0 bases and J shed 4 bases, with 11 bases lying between them. Germline-derived CDR1 and CDR2 are SGHNT and YYREEE (reference sequence). CDR3 loop: CASSLEGPGYNEQFF. The CDR3 DNA reads as TGTGCCAGCAGCTTGGAAGGTCCGGGTTACAATGAGCAGTTCTTC.

J is TRBJ1-5 and V is TRBV28; 8 bases are a match to TRBD1. CDR3 length equals 15 residues. Germline-derived CDR1 and CDR2 are MDHEN and SYDVKM. With V trimmed by 5 bases and J by 2 bases, 5 bases remained unmatched. The chain's CDR3 is CASSLLTGGNQPQHF. CDR3 bases: TGTGCCAGCAGTCTTTTGACAGGGGGCAATCAGCCCCAGCATTTT.

The chain links TRBV19 to TRBJ1-1; no definite D call. The CDR3 consists of 15 residues. Trimming pared 2 bases from V and 0 bases from J, leaving 10 bases between. Germline V gene sequence: CDR1 LNHDA, CDR2 SQIVND (reference sequence). The CDR3 sequence is CASSIRTRVNTEAFF. The CDR3 DNA reads as TGTGCCAGTAGTATAAGGACGAGGGTGAACACTGAAGCTTTCTTT.

The genes are TRBV9 and TRBJ2-1, with D unclear. In germline, CDR1 is SGDLS, CDR2 YYNGEE. V lost 0 bases to trimming and J lost 2 bases, with 15 bases between them. This CDR3 is 17 amino acids long. CDR3 coding DNA: TGTGCCAGCAGCGTAGAATCGGCAGGCTTGGCCTACAATGAGCAGTTCTTC. Translating gives CASSVESAGLAYNEQFF. The full variable domain, completed using reference TRBV9 and TRBJ2-1, is DSGVTQTPKHLITATGQRVTLRCSPRSGDLSVYWYQQSLDQGLQFLIQYYNGEERAKGNILERFSAQQFPDLHSELNLSSLELGDSALYFCASSVESAGLAYNEQFFGPGTRLTVL.

This clone has a single count. This chain uses TRBV5-1 with TRBJ1-5, with D possibly TRBD1 on 6 matching bases. This CDR3 contains 14 residues. CDR1 and CDR2 (germline): SGHRS, YFSETQ. V was pared by 0 bases and J by 5 bases, with 9 bases between. The CDR3 region is CASSLGTADQPQHF. The CDR3 DNA sequence: TGCGCCAGCAGCTTGGGGACAGCTGATCAGCCCCAGCATTTT.

On this clone itself: This sample includes further DNA sequences coding for the same CDR3. DNA for the CDR3: TGTGCCAGCAGCGTAGCGGGCAGGGAAGAGACCCAGTACTTC. This codes for CASSVAGREETQYF. J is TRBJ2-5 and V is TRBV9; D may be TRBD1 (5 bases). CDR3 length: 14 amino acids. Trimming removed 0 bases from V and 3 bases from J, with 9 bases in between. The V gene's germline CDR1 is SGDLS and CDR2 YYNGEE.

The chain couples TRBV19 to TRBJ2-1, with 7 bases fitting TRBD2. The CDR3 is 16 amino acids. V was pared by 1 base and J by 2 bases, with 5 bases of the junction left unmatched. Germline values: CDR1 LNHDA, CDR2 SQIVND (reference sequence). The CDR3 reads CASSIGGGFTYNEQFF. The CDR3 nucleotides read TGTGCCAGTAGTATAGGGGGGGGGTTCACCTACAATGAGCAGTTCTTC.

This rearrangement joins TRBV7-9 to TRBJ1-5, with D possibly being TRBD1 (5 bases). V lost 11 bases, J lost 0 bases, and 20 bases lay in between. The germline V gene encodes CDR1 SEHNR and CDR2 FQNEAQ (reference sequence). The CDR3 extends over 16 amino acids. CDR3 in DNA: TGTGCCGTCCAGGGTGGCCAAACCTATAGCAATCAGCCCCAGCATTTT. Translating gives CAVQGGQTYSNQPQHF.